This T cell receptor (beta chain) is from a study of coeliac disease. Across the study: Coeliac patients had active, refractory type I, or gluten-free-diet-controlled disease.

Clones were read by immunoSEQ multiplex PCR, and TCRdb kept only the in-frame ones, dropping some. The repertoire holds several thousand clones, with around 62% as singletons. In regard to this clone: Its antigen is still unknown.

Study observations and caveats: Only 1 of 6 controls, but about 55% of the 18 coeliac samples, showed published gliadin-specific TRB sequences. Most TRB amino acid sequences occurred in only one sample. Lower clonality than controls marked TRB and TRG repertoires from active celiac intraepithelial and lamina propria samples.

Looked up from germline, CDR1 is SGHRS and CDR2 is YFSETQ. CDR3 length equals 14 residues. V shed 7 bases, J shed 8 bases, and the junction held 13 bases outside the gene matches. The chain is built from TRBV5-1 and TRBJ1-2, with TRBD1 matching 8 bases. This receptor was obtained from a man in his sixties with celiac disease on a gluten-free diet. Sequencing used lymphocytes from the gut lamina propria. CDR3 DNA: TGCGCCAGCGCCGAACAGGGGGAAAGATACGGCTACACCTTC. Translation: CASAEQGERYGYTF.